This T cell receptor beta chain was captured in a study of blood T cells in healthy people across ages. Of note for this clonotype: The antigen remains unidentified.

With a J-beta primer mix and a sample-barcoded 5' primer, a second PCR ran 7 to 11 cycles. TCRdb re-called the 5' RACE reads with MiXCR, one entry per CDR3 protein. Altogether 700,000 to 900,000 distinct CDR3 sequences are present, roughly 50% being singletons, with the ten largest covering roughly 37%. Study-wide results and limits: Both higher diversity and more naive CD4+ cells marked long-lived donors when set against aged donors.

Ten milliliters of peripheral blood were drawn from each donor into EDTA-treated tubes. The germline V gene has CDR1 SQVTM and CDR2 ANQGSEA. V lost 8 bases to trimming and J lost 2 bases; unmatched junction nucleotides: 6. CDR3 length: 13 amino acids. The clonotype was recovered from a man at least 80 years old in good health. The sequenced sample was blood. V and J are TRBV29-1 and TRBJ2-1; 7 bases line up with TRBD1. Here the CDR3 reads CSTRTGTYNEQFF. CDR3 sequence (DNA): TGCAGCACCCGGACAGGTACCTACAATGAGCAGTTCTTC.